The rows below give T cell receptor beta chains drawn from one sample of a study of beta chain features in type 1 diabetes. Only in-frame clones appear in the TCRdb table, and some are missing; sequencing was by immunoSEQ multiplex PCR. The sample lists about 140,000 clones, less than 9% occurring once. Material for sequencing was central memory CD4+ T cells from blood. The source of these receptors is a woman aged 25 to 39 in good health. Each CDR3 is given with its conserved first and last residue. Fields, in order: J gene, D gene, clone size, V gene, CDR3 DNA, CDR3 protein. The D gene is left open where the match is weak. Expanded clones get a size class; other rows say once, few or many, or leave the size out.

TRBJ1-4 | - | many | TRBV2 | TGTGCCAGCAGTGAAGACAGAGGGTTGAATGAAAAACTGTTTTTT | CASSEDRGLNEKLFF
TRBJ2-7 | TRBD1 | - | TRBV2 | TGTGCCAGCAGTCCCAAGTCGACAGGGCAATCCGAGCAGTACTTC | CASSPKSTGQSEQYF
TRBJ2-1 | - | many | TRBV29-1 | TGCAGCGTTGAACTAGCCCCGAACAATGAGCAGTTCTTC | CSVELAPNNEQFF
TRBJ2-5 | TRBD1 | few | TRBV7-2 | TGTGCCAGCAGCTTAGCGGGACAGGGAGAGACCCAGTACTTC | CASSLAGQGETQYF
TRBJ2-7 | - | - | TRBV6-1 | TGTGCCAGCAGTGGACAGTACCAGTTGAGGGAGCAGTACTTC | CASSGQYQLREQYF
TRBJ2-5 | TRBD2 | few | TRBV9 | TGTGCCAGCAGCGCGCTGGGACTAGCGGTAAAAGAGACCCAGTACTTC | CASSALGLAVKETQYF
TRBJ2-6 | - | - | TRBV6-5 | TGTGCCAGCAGTTCAGGGGATAGCTCTGGGGCCAACGTCCTGACTTTC | CASSSGDSSGANVLTF
TRBJ2-1 | TRBD2 | few | TRBV27 | TGTGCCAGCAGCTTGGAGGGGCTAGCGGCCGGCTCCTACAATGAGCAGTTCTTC | CASSLEGLAAGSYNEQFF
TRBJ1-4 | - | - | TRBV6-5 | TGTGCCAGTTATGAGCGTTGGAATGAAAAACTGTTTTTT | CASYERWNEKLFF
TRBJ2-1 | - | few | TRBV18 | TGTGCCAGCTCACCGGAGTATGAGCAGTTCTTC | CASSPEYEQFF